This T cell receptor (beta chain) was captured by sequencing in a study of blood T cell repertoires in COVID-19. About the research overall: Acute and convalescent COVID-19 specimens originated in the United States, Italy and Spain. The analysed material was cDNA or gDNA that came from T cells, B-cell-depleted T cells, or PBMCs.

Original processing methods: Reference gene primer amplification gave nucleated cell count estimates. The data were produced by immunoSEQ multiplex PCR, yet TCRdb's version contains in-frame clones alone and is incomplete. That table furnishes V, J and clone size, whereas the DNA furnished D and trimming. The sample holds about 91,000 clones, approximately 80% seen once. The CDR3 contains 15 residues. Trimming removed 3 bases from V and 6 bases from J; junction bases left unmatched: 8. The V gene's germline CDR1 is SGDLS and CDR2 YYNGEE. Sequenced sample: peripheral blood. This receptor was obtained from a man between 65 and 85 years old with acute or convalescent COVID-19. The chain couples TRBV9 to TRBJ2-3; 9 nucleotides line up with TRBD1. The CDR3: CASSGRQGVTDTQYF. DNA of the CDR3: TGTGCCAGCAGCGGACGACAGGGGGTAACGGATACGCAGTATTTT.